Here is one T cell receptor (beta chain) with its context. Germline trimming cut 8 bases from V and 7 bases from J; bases unmatched to any gene: 6. CDR1 is SGHVS, CDR2 FNYEAQ, per germline. The CDR3 loop spans 13 amino acids. The data originate from a study of cytomegalovirus exposure and HLA in healthy donors. Turning to the study itself: Among the 300 to 500 donors who were genotyped, around 77% fell in the genetic ancestry cluster that is associated with self-reported Caucasian donors.

PCR primers comprised 60 Vbeta and 13 Jbeta primers. The repertoire was sequenced with immunoSEQ multiplex PCR; TCRdb's copy has only in-frame clones and lacks some. Of approximately 150,000 clones in the sample, 60% to 80% are singletons; the top ten hold roughly 0.9%. This receptor was identified in a woman aged 60-75 years in good health and CMV-seronegative. Sequenced: PBMCs. The chain has TRBV7-6 and TRBJ2-1; 9 bases agree with TRBD2. The CDR3 region is CASRGGAGNEQFF. The CDR3 DNA reads TGTGCCAGCCGCGGGGGGGCTGGTAATGAGCAGTTCTTC.